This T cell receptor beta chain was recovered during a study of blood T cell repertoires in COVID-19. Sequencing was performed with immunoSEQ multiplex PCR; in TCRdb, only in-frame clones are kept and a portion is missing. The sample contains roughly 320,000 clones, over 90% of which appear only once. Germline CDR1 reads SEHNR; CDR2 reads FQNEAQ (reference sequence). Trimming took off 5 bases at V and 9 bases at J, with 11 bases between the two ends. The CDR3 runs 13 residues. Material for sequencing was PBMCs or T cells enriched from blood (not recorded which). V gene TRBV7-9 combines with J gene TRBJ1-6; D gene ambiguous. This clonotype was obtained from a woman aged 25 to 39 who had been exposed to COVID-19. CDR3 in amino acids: CASSRMAGSPLHF. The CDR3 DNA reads TGTGCCAGCAGCCGGATGGCGGGTTCACCCCTCCACTTT.